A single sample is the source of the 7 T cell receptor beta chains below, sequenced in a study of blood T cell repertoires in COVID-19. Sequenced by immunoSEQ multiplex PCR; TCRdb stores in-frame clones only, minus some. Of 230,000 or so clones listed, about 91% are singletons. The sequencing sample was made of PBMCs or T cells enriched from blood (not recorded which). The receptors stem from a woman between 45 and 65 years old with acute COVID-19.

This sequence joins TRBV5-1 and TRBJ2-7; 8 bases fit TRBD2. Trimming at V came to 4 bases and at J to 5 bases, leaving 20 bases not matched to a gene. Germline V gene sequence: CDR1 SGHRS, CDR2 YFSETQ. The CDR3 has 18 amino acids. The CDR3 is CASSHREGQAGVEDEQYF. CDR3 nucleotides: TGCGCCAGCAGCCACCGTGAGGGGCAAGCGGGAGTTGAGGACGAGCAGTACTTC.

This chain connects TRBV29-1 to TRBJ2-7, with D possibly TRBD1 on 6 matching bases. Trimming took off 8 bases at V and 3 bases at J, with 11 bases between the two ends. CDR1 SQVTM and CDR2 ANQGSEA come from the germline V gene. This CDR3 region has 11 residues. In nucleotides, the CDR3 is TGCAGCAGACACAGGGTCTACGAGCAGTACTTC. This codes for CSRHRVYEQYF.

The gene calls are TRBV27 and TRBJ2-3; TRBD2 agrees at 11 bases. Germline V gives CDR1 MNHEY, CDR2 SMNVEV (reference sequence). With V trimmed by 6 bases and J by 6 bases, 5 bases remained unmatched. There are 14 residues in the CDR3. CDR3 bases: TGTGCCAGCAGCTCTAGCGGGGGGCCCGATACGCAGTATTTT. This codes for CASSSSGGPDTQYF.

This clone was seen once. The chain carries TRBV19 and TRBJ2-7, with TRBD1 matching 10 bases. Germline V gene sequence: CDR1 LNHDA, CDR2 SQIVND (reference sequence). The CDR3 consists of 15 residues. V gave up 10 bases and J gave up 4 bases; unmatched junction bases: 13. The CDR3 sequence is CATSTGGAFWYEQYF. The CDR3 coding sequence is TGTGCCACTTCGACAGGGGGCGCCTTCTGGTACGAGCAGTACTTC.

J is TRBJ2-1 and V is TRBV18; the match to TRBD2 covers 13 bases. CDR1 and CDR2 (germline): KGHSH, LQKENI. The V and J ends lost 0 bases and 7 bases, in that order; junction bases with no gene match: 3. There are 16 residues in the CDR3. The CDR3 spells CASSPPGTSGKNEQFF. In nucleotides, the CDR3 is TGTGCCAGCTCACCACCCGGGACTAGCGGGAAGAATGAGCAGTTCTTC.

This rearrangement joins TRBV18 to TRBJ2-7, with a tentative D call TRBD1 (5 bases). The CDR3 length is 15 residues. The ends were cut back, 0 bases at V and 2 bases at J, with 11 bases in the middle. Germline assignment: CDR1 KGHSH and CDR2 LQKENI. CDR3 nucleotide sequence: TGTGCCAGCTCACCACCCCAGGGTGTGACCTACGAGCAGTACTTC. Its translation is CASSPPQGVTYEQYF.

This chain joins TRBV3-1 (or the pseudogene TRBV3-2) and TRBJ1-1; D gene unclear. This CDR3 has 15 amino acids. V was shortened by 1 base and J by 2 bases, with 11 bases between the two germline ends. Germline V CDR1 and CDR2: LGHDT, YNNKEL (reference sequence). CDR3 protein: CASSQVGGYNTEAFF. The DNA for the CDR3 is TGTGCCAGCAGCCAAGTAGGAGGGTACAACACTGAAGCTTTCTTT.